The rows below give T cell receptor beta chains drawn from one sample of a study of T cells after yellow fever vaccination. TCRdb reprocessed the 5' RACE reads with MiXCR, giving one entry per CDR3 protein. The sample lists a few hundred thousand distinct CDR3 sequences, roughly 3.5% seen once, with about a quarter in the top ten. Sample: PBMCs, taken on the day of the yellow fever booster vaccination. The receptor set was obtained from a man between 18 and 35 years old who received the YFV17D yellow fever vaccine. CDR3s include the opening cysteine and the closing phenylalanine or tryptophan. D genes are given only for firm matches. Part of the rows lack a size; the others show once, few, many or a class for expanded clones.

d_call: -; j_call: TRBJ1-5; clone_size: few; v_call: TRBV10-1; cdr3_aa: CASSEGGQPQHF; cdr3_nt: TGCGCCAGCAGTGAAGGGGGTCAGCCCCAGCATTTT
d_call: -; j_call: TRBJ2-5; clone_size: many; v_call: TRBV4-3; cdr3_aa: CASSQEPGPGGTQYF; cdr3_nt: TGCGCCAGCAGCCAAGAACCGGGACCTGGGGGGACCCAGTACTTC
d_call: -; j_call: TRBJ2-7; clone_size: -; v_call: TRBV14; cdr3_aa: CASSLRQEFWREQYF; cdr3_nt: TGTGCCAGCAGCCTACGACAGGAGTTTTGGCGGGAGCAGTACTTC
d_call: -; j_call: TRBJ2-3; clone_size: many; v_call: TRBV7-6; cdr3_aa: CASTSAADTQYF; cdr3_nt: TGTGCCAGTACCTCAGCCGCAGATACGCAGTATTTT
d_call: -; j_call: TRBJ1-2; clone_size: few; v_call: TRBV6-6; cdr3_aa: CASSYTGPGKGYTF; cdr3_nt: TGTGCCAGCAGTTACACTGGCCCGGGGAAGGGCTACACCTTC
d_call: TRBD1; j_call: TRBJ1-5; clone_size: many; v_call: TRBV12-3/TRBV12-4; cdr3_aa: CASRSGTDSNQPQHF; cdr3_nt: TGTGCCAGCAGATCCGGGACAGATAGCAATCAGCCCCAGCATTTT
d_call: TRBD2; j_call: TRBJ2-1; clone_size: -; v_call: TRBV19; cdr3_aa: CASSPSGGAPEQFF; cdr3_nt: TGTGCCAGTTCCCCTAGCGGGGGGGCCCCTGAGCAGTTCTTC
d_call: TRBD1; j_call: TRBJ2-7; clone_size: many; v_call: TRBV7-9; cdr3_aa: CASSRQGGPYEQYF; cdr3_nt: TGTGCCAGCAGCCGACAGGGGGGACCCTACGAGCAGTACTTC
d_call: -; j_call: TRBJ2-5; clone_size: many; v_call: TRBV5-4; cdr3_aa: CASSSHDAWETQYF; cdr3_nt: TGTGCCAGCAGCTCTCATGATGCCTGGGAGACCCAGTACTTC
d_call: -; j_call: TRBJ2-3; clone_size: few; v_call: TRBV4-3; cdr3_aa: CASSQDVGRVQDTQYF; cdr3_nt: TGCGCCAGCAGCCAGGATGTCGGCAGGGTCCAGGATACGCAGTATTTT
d_call: -; j_call: TRBJ1-2; clone_size: -; v_call: TRBV28; cdr3_aa: CASRTLTVLYGYTF; cdr3_nt: TGTGCCAGCAGGACCTTGACAGTCCTCTATGGCTACACCTTC
d_call: -; j_call: TRBJ2-2; clone_size: many; v_call: TRBV7-9; cdr3_aa: CASSLTGRTGELFF; cdr3_nt: TGTGCCAGCAGCTTAACAGGAAGAACCGGGGAGCTGTTTTTT
d_call: -; j_call: TRBJ1-2; clone_size: -; v_call: TRBV20-1; cdr3_aa: CSASGGPDNPLGYTF; cdr3_nt: TGCAGTGCTAGTGGGGGTCCAGATAACCCTCTAGGCTACACCTTC
d_call: -; j_call: TRBJ2-3; clone_size: many; v_call: TRBV5-5; cdr3_aa: CANHPHRDGTDTQYF; cdr3_nt: TGTGCCAACCATCCACACAGGGACGGCACAGATACGCAGTATTTT
d_call: -; j_call: TRBJ1-6; clone_size: few; v_call: TRBV18; cdr3_aa: CASSPAGDSPLHF; cdr3_nt: TGTGCCAGCTCACCGGCGGGGGATTCACCCCTCCACTTT
d_call: TRBD1; j_call: TRBJ1-2; clone_size: many; v_call: TRBV29-1; cdr3_aa: CSVRTQGHYGYTF; cdr3_nt: TGCAGCGTTCGGACACAGGGGCACTATGGCTACACCTTC
d_call: -; j_call: TRBJ1-1; clone_size: few; v_call: TRBV9; cdr3_aa: CASSFGVRVTEAFF; cdr3_nt: TGTGCCAGCAGCTTCGGGGTAAGAGTCACTGAAGCTTTCTTT
d_call: -; j_call: TRBJ2-2; clone_size: many; v_call: TRBV7-2; cdr3_aa: CASSGAVTGELFF; cdr3_nt: TGTGCCAGCAGCGGAGCGGTGACCGGGGAGCTGTTTTTT